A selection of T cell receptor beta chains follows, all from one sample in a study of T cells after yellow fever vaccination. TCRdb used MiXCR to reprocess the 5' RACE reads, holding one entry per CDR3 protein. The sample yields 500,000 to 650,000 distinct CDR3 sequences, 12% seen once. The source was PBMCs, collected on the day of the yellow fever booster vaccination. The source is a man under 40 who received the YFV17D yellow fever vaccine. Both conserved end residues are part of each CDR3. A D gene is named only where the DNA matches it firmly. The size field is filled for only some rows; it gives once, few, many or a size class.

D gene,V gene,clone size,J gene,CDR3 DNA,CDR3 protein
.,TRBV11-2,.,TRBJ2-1,TGTGCCAGCAGCTGGCATGAGCAGTTCTTC,CASSWHEQFF
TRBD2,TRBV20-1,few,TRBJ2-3,TGCAGTGCCTTCCTAGCGGGGAGCACAGATACGCAGTATTTT,CSAFLAGSTDTQYF
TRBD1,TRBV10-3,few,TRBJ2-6,TGTGCCATCAGCGTGGGGGTCACAGGGGTTGGGGCCAACGTCCTGACTTTC,CAISVGVTGVGANVLTF
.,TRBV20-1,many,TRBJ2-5,TGCAGTGCTAGAGATAATCCCGGGGGAGGTGGGGAGACCCAGTACTTC,CSARDNPGGGGETQYF
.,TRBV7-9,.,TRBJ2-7,TGTGCCAGCAGCTTAGTGGGAGTAAGCGAGCAGTACTTC,CASSLVGVSEQYF
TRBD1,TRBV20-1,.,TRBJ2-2,TGCAGTGCTAGAGATTCAGGGGGCTACACCGGGGAGCTGTTTTTT,CSARDSGGYTGELFF
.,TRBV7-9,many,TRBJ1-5,TGTGCCAGCAGCTTAGGCTCAGCTAAAAATCAGCCCCAGCATTTT,CASSLGSAKNQPQHF
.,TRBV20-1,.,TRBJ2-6,TGCAGTGCTCGTCAGGACTCTGGGGCCAACGTCCTGACTTTC,CSARQDSGANVLTF
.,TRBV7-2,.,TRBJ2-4,TGTGCCAGCAGCTCGGGACTTGACATTCAGTACTTC,CASSSGLDIQYF
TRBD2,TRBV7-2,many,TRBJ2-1,TGTGCCAGCAGCAGGGCTAGCGGGAGCTACAATGAGCAGTTCTTC,CASSRASGSYNEQFF
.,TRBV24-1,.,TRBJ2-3,TGTGCCACCAGTGATTCGAGATCAGATACGCAGTATTTT,CATSDSRSDTQYF
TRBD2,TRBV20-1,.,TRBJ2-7,TGCAGTGCTACTAGCGGAGTCTACGAGCAGTACTTC,CSATSGVYEQYF
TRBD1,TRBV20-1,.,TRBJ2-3,TGCTGTGCTAGAGATTGGACCGGGACAGGGATAACAGATGCGCAGTATTTT,CCARDWTGTGITDAQYF
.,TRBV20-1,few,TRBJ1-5,TGCAGTGCTAGAGGGGACCCAAATCAGCCCCAGCATTTT,CSARGDPNQPQHF
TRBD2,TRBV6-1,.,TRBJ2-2,TGTGCCAGCAGTGAATCTGGACTAGCGATCGGGGAGCTGTTTTTT,CASSESGLAIGELFF
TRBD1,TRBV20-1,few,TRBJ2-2,TGCAGTGCTACTCCGGGACAGATTCCCGGGGAGCTGTTTTTT,CSATPGQIPGELFF
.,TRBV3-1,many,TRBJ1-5,TGTGCCAGCAGCCTATCGGCAGTTAGCAATCAGCCCCAGCATTTT,CASSLSAVSNQPQHF
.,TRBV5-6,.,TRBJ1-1,TGTGCCAGCAGCTCCGACGGACTCATGAACACTGAAGCTTTCTTT,CASSSDGLMNTEAFF
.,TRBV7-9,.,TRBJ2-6,TGTGCCAGCAGCTTTCCCCAGGTGGAGGGGGCCAACGTCCTGACTTTC,CASSFPQVEGANVLTF
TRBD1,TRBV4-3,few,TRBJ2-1,TGCGCCAGCAGCCTTCGACAGGGCATCAATGAGCAGTTCTTC,CASSLRQGINEQFF
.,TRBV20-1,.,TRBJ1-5,TGCAGTGCTAGAGCCCAGGACAATCAGCCCCAGCATTTT,CSARAQDNQPQHF
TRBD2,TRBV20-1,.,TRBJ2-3,TGCAGTGCTAGAGATCGAGTTCTAGCGGGAGATGGGAGCACAGATACGCAGTATTTT,CSARDRVLAGDGSTDTQYF
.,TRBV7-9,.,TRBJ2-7,TGTGCCAGCAGCCGAGGAGGGGACTCCTACGAGCAGTACTTC,CASSRGGDSYEQYF
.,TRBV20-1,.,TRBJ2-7,TGCAGTGCTAGATTATCCGGGACCCTCGCGACCGAGCAGTACTTC,CSARLSGTLATEQYF
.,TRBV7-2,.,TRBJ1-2,TGTGCCAGCAGCGCCGGGACCAGGGGCTACACCTTC,CASSAGTRGYTF
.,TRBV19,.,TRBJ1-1,TGTGCCAGTAGTGCAACAGCGAGCACTGAAGCTTTCTTT,CASSATASTEAFF
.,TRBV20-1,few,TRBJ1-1,TGCAGTGCTAGAGATCAGACAGGGAACACTGAAGCTTTCTTT,CSARDQTGNTEAFF
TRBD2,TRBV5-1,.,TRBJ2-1,TGCGCCAGCAGTTCCACCAGCGGGAGATCCTACAATGAGCAGTTCTTC,CASSSTSGRSYNEQFF
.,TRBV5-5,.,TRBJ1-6,TGTGCCAGCAGGACACTGGGGGAACATAATTCACCCCTCCACTTT,CASRTLGEHNSPLHF
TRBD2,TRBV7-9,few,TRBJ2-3,TGTGCCAGCAGCTTAGGGACTAGCGGGAGTAGAACAGATACGCAGTATTTT,CASSLGTSGSRTDTQYF
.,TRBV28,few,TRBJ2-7,TGTGCCAGCAGTTTTCGAGACTACGAGCAGTACTTC,CASSFRDYEQYF
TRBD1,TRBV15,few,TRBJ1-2,TGTGCCACCAGCTTTCGACAGGGCTCACCGGGTGGCTACACCTTC,CATSFRQGSPGGYTF
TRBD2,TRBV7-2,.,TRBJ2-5,TGTGCCAGCAGCTTAGTGGCTAGCGGAAAAGAGACCCAGTACTTC,CASSLVASGKETQYF
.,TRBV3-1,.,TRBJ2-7,TGTGCCAGCAGCTCGGATACCGTCTACGAGCAGTACTTC,CASSSDTVYEQYF
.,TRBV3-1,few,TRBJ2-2,TGTGCCAGCAGCCAAGGTCAAGAATCCGGGGAGCTGTTTTTT,CASSQGQESGELFF
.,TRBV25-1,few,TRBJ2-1,TGTGCCACCGGGAGATGGGATGAGCAGTTCTTC,CATGRWDEQFF
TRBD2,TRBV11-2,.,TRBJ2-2,TGTGCCAGCAGCTTAGGGATAGCTAGCGGGAGGGTTGACACCGGGGAGCTGTTTTTT,CASSLGIASGRVDTGELFF
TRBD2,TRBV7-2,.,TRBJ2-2,TGTGCCAGCACCTTAAGAGGGTCTAGCGGGAGAGCCGGGGAGCTGTTTTTT,CASTLRGSSGRAGELFF
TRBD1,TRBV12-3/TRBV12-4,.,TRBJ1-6,TGTGCCAGCAGTTTACGGACAGGTCCTAATTCACCCCTCCACTTT,CASSLRTGPNSPLHF
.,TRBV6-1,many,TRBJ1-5,TGTGCCAGCAGTGAGGACACCTCGGCGGGGCCCCAGCATTTT,CASSEDTSAGPQHF
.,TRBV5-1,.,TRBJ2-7,TGCGCCAGCAGTCGCCCAGCGGGTGGCGAGCAGTACTTC,CASSRPAGGEQYF
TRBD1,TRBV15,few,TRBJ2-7,TGTGCCACCAGCAGAGGACAGGGGGGCTACTACGAGCAGTACTTC,CATSRGQGGYYEQYF